The 10 T cell receptor beta chains reported below all come from one sample, sequenced in a study of blood T cell repertoires in COVID-19 (dated by TCRdb to 2018 to 2021). Libraries were built with the immunoSEQ multiplex PCR assay. TCRdb provides this immuneACCESS table in a form limited to in-frame rearrangements. Some clones are lacking; in checked studies, under half of them reflect an unresolved V gene, and why the rest are absent is not known. The sample records some 250,000 clones, 80% to 90% of which are singletons. 15% to 18% of the sample is held by the ten biggest clonotypes. The sample taken for sequencing was PBMCs or T cells enriched from blood (not recorded which). Receptor source: a young man who had recovered from COVID-19.

The rearrangement links TRBV7-2 to TRBJ1-6; TRBD1 is a possible D gene (6 bases). CDR1 is SGHTA, CDR2 FQGNSA, per germline. V dropped 4 bases and J dropped 0 bases, with 10 bases sitting between them. The length of the CDR3 is 16 residues. CDR3 in amino acids: CASSSLDSSYNSPLHF. CDR3 bases: TGTGCCAGCAGCTCGTTGGACAGCTCCTATAATTCACCCCTCCACTTT.

This clone has just a few counts. Different DNA sequences within this sample yield the same CDR3. Here the CDR3 DNA reads TGTGCCAGCAGCTTAGAGCCAGGCACGGGAAACACCATATATTTT. The encoded protein is CASSLEPGTGNTIYF. The chain uses TRBV11-2 and TRBJ1-3; D not certain. V was cut by 0 bases and J by 4 bases, with 10 bases left in between. Germline lookup yields CDR1 SGHAT and CDR2 FQNNGV. This CDR3 comprises 15 residues.

The chain combines TRBV6-4 with TRBJ2-2; 8 bases line up with TRBD2. Germline lookup yields CDR1 MRHNA and CDR2 SNTAGT. V shed 0 bases, J shed 5 bases, and the junction held 5 bases outside the gene matches. This CDR3 has 16 residues. The CDR3 spells CASSDSVSSGTGELFF. The CDR3 DNA sequence: TGTGCCAGCAGTGACTCGGTGTCTAGCGGGACCGGGGAGCTGTTTTTT.

This clone came up once. The chain uses TRBV3-1 (or the pseudogene TRBV3-2) and TRBJ2-2; D gene unclear. Germline V gene data show CDR1 as LGHDT and CDR2 as YNNKEL (reference sequence). The CDR3 covers 16 residues. Between the trimmed V and J ends, which lost 2 bases and 1 base, there was a span of 11 bases. The CDR3 loop reads CASSQRFPGNTGELFF. The DNA of the CDR3 is TGTGCCAGCAGCCAACGATTCCCAGGGAACACCGGGGAGCTGTTTTTT.

CDR3 nucleotides: TGTGCCAGCAGTGAAGCGTTCCAGGGGGCAGATACGCAGTATTTT. Translated, it gives CASSEAFQGADTQYF. J is TRBJ2-3 and V is TRBV2; 7 nucleotides agree with TRBD1. The germline CDR1 and CDR2 sequences are SNHLY and FYNNEI. V shed 0 bases, J shed 4 bases, and the junction held 4 bases outside the gene matches. The CDR3 runs 15 residues.

This clone has only one observation. At the DNA level, this CDR3 is encoded by other sequences in the same sample as well. This chain uses TRBV11-2 with TRBJ1-2, with 7 nucleotides matching TRBD1. The CDR3 covers 11 residues. V lost 5 bases to trimming and J lost 8 bases; unmatched junction nucleotides: 2. Germline V gene lookup returns CDR1 SGHAT and CDR2 FQNNGV. The CDR3 nucleotides are TGTGCCAGCAGCCCAGGGGGAGGCTACACCTTC. The encoded protein is CASSPGGGYTF. The complete variable domain, with remaining parts taken from reference TRBV11-2 and TRBJ1-2, reads EAGVAQSPRYKIIEKRQSVAFWCNPISGHATLYWYQQILGQGPKLLIQFQNNGVVDDSQLPKDRFSAERLKGVDSTLKIQPAKLEDSAVYLCASSPGGGYTFGSGTRLTVV.

The chain joins TRBV6-5 to TRBJ1-1, with 7 bases matching TRBD1. With V trimmed by 5 bases and J by 2 bases, 5 bases remained unmatched. CDR1 and CDR2 from the germline V gene are MNHEY and SVGAGI. The CDR3 sequence is 14 residues long. The chain's CDR3 is CASSLGQINTEAFF. Here the CDR3 DNA reads TGTGCCAGCAGTCTGGGACAGATTAACACTGAAGCTTTCTTT.

V usage is TRBV7-9 and J usage is TRBJ2-1; 7 bases are a match to TRBD2. Losses at the gene ends were 5 bases for V and 10 bases for J; bases not matched to a gene: 11. The germline V gene has CDR1 SEHNR and CDR2 FQNEAQ (reference sequence). The CDR3 has 14 amino acids. CDR3 nucleotides: TGTGCCAGCAGCCCGAGGGTCCAAGCGGGGGAGCAGTTCTTC. Encoded protein: CASSPRVQAGEQFF.

This clone was counted a few times. The J gene is TRBJ2-5, the V gene TRBV2; 16 positions agree with TRBD2. With V trimmed by 5 bases and J by 6 bases, 12 bases remained unmatched. Germline lookup yields CDR1 SNHLY and CDR2 FYNNEI. This CDR3 has 18 amino acids. In nucleotides, the CDR3 is TGTGCCAGCAGTTCCGGGACTAGCGGGGGGGCCTCCTTCCAGACCCAGTACTTC. It specifies CASSSGTSGGASFQTQYF.

A single count supports this clone. The chain combines TRBV28 with TRBJ1-1, with D tentatively TRBD1 (5 bases). The germline V gene encodes CDR1 MDHEN and CDR2 SYDVKM. The CDR3 has 15 residues. The ends were cut back, 6 bases at V and 4 bases at J, with 18 bases in the middle. CDR3 in amino acids: CASSLRGGIGTEAFF. Written as DNA, the CDR3 is TGTGCCAGCAGCCTCCGGGGGGGAATAGGCACTGAAGCTTTCTTT.